Below, 5 T cell receptor beta chains from the same sample are listed, as sequenced in a study of OX40 agonist ivuxolimab in advanced cancers. This table comes from immunoSEQ multiplex PCR, and its TCRdb copy is limited to in-frame clones, with some not included. Found here are roughly 75,000 clones, around 83% of them singletons; the top ten hold around 0.73%. The sample consisted of CD4+ or CD8+ T cells sorted from blood, taken in a trial of the OX40 agonist ivuxolimab. Receptors were obtained from an adult with an advanced solid tumor such as melanoma, head and neck, liver or kidney cancer.

The genes are TRBV7-9 and TRBJ2-7, with D unclear. Trimming removed 1 base at V and 4 bases at J, with 14 bases between. This CDR3 has 15 residues. From germline, CDR1 is SEHNR and CDR2 FQNEAQ (reference sequence). CDR3 sequence reads: CASSLVDASQYEQYF. As DNA, the CDR3 is TGTGCCAGCAGCTTAGTTGACGCTTCTCAATACGAGCAGTACTTC.

V is TRBV9 and J is TRBJ2-5, with a weak D call TRBD2 (6 bases). Germline CDR1 and CDR2: SGDLS and YYNGEE. The CDR3 length is 15 residues. V gave up 4 bases and J gave up 2 bases, with 15 bases separating them. CDR3 region: CASSPRRGLQETQYF. The CDR3 region has the DNA TGTGCCAGCAGCCCGAGGCGGGGACTGCAAGAGACCCAGTACTTC.

The chain couples TRBV5-1 to TRBJ2-7, with D maybe TRBD2 (6 bases). Germline V gene sequence: CDR1 SGHRS, CDR2 YFSETQ. The CDR3 is 15 residues long. V was trimmed by 1 base and J by 0 bases, leaving 11 bases between them. CDR3 nucleotide sequence: TGCGCCAGCAGCTTGTTGGGGGGTCCCTCCTACGAGCAGTACTTC. This translates into CASSLLGGPSYEQYF. Complete variable domain (other parts from reference TRBV5-1 and TRBJ2-7): KAGVTQTPRYLIKTRGQQVTLSCSPISGHRSVSWYQQTPGQGLQFLFEYFSETQRNKGNFPGRFSGRQFSNSRSEMNVSTLELGDSALYLCASSLLGGPSYEQYFGPGTRLTVT.

In this sample, this clone turned up a few times. The rearrangement uses TRBV6-4 and TRBJ2-3, with D perhaps TRBD1 (5 bases). Looked up from germline, CDR1 is MRHNA and CDR2 is SNTAGT. The CDR3 runs 15 residues. The germline V and J ends were trimmed by 2 bases and 4 bases, with 13 bases remaining between them. The chain's CDR3 is CASSDRGSFSDTQYF. CDR3 nucleotides: TGTGCCAGCAGTGACAGGGGAAGTTTTTCAGATACGCAGTATTTT.

The chain joins TRBV15 to TRBJ1-2; TRBD1 matches at 8 bases. The V gene's germline CDR1 is LNHNV and CDR2 YYDKDF (reference sequence). The CDR3 contains 15 residues. J lost 4 bases, V lost 1 base, and 5 bases had no gene match. CDR3 DNA: TGTGCCACCAGCAGAGGAGGGACAGGAAGCTATGGCTACACCTTC. It specifies CATSRGGTGSYGYTF.